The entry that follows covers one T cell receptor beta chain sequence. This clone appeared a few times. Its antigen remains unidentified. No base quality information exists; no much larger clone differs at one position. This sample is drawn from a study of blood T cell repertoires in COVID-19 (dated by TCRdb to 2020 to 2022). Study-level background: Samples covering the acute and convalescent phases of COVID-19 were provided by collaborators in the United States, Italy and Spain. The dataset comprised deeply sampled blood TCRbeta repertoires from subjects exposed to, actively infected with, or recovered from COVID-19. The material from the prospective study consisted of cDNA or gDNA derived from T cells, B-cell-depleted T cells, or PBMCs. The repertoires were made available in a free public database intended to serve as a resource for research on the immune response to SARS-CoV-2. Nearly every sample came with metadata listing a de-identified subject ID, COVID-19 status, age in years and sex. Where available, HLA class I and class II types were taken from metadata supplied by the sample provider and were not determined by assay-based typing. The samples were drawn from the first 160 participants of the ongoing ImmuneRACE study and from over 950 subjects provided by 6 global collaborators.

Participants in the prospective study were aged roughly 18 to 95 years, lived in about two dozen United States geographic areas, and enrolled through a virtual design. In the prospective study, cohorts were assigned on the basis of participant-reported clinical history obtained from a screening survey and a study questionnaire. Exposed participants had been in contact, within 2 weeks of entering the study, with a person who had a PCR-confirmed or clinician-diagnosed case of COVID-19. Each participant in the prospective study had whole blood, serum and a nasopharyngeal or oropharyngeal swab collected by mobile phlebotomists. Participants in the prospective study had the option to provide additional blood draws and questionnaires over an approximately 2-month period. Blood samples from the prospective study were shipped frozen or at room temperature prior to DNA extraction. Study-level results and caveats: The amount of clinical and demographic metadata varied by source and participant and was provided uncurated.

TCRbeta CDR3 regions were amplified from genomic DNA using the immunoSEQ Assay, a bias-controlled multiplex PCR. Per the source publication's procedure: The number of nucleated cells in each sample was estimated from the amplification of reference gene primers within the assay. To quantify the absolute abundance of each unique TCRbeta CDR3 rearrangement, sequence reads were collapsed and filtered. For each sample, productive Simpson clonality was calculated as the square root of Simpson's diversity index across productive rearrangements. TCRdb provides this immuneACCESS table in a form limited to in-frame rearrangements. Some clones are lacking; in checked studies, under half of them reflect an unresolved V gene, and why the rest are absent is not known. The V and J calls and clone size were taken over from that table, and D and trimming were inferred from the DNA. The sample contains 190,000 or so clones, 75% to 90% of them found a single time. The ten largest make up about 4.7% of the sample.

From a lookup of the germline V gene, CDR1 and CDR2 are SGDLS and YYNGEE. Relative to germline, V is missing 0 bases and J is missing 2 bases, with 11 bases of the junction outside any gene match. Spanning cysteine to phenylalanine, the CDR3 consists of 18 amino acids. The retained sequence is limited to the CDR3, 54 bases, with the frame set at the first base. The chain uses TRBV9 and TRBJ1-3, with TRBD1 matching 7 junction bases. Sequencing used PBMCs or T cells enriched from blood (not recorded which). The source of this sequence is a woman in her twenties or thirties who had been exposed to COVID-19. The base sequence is TGTGCCAGCAGCGTAGAGGGCTTGGCGACAGGGACTGGAAACACCATATATTTT. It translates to CASSVEGLATGTGNTIYF.